A selection of T cell receptor beta chains follows, all from one sample in a study of monozygotic twins with inflammatory bowel disease. TCRdb reanalyzed the 5' RACE reads and collapses them to one entry per CDR3 protein, without DNA. The repertoire table contains around 450,000 distinct CDR3 sequences. Sequences were obtained from blood. Receptor source: a human donor with ulcerative colitis or Crohn's disease, or a healthy co-twin of an affected twin (not recorded which). The CDR3 runs from the conserved cysteine through the conserved F or W.

TRBV30	TRBJ1-1	CARGGGSLGTEAFF
TRBV6-1	TRBJ2-5	CASSKGQIQETQYF
TRBV3-1	TRBJ1-5	CASSPDRGYRQPQHF
TRBV11-2	TRBJ2-7	CASSLDLVLRGYEQYF
TRBV7-2	TRBJ2-1	CASSPGGGTEQFF
TRBV4-1	TRBJ2-7	CASSQGGQEQYF
TRBV20-1	TRBJ2-1	CSARTTSSNEQSF
TRBV28	TRBJ2-2	CASSPTNREGSGELFF
TRBV6-5	TRBJ1-2	CASSYSGTPVNYGYTF
TRBV5-1	TRBJ2-2	CASSVSGETGELFF
TRBV27	TRBJ2-1	CASSLLSGSSYNEQFF
TRBV28	TRBJ2-1	CASSSRMTSDIVDEQFF
TRBV12-3/TRBV12-4	TRBJ1-1	CASNIGQGIFEAFF
TRBV19	TRBJ1-6	CASSMRIREDNSPLHF
TRBV6-1	TRBJ2-1	CASSPPLSGAGEQFF
TRBV29-1	TRBJ2-7	CSVSGPCEQYF
TRBV10-3	TRBJ1-2	CAIKPAGTGGGYTF
TRBV7-2	TRBJ1-3	CASSLAQLSGNTIYF
TRBV29-1	TRBJ2-1	CSVDSDRGNEQFF
TRBV7-2	TRBJ1-2	CASSPDSEANYGYTF
TRBV20-1	TRBJ1-1	CSARSPSGGGTEAFF
TRBV6-2/TRBV6-3	TRBJ2-7	CATRDRAYEQYF
TRBV29-1	TRBJ2-7	CSVQGGTNYEQYF
TRBV5-4	TRBJ2-5	CASSFRGDRGRETQYF
TRBV18	TRBJ2-1	CASSQTGGHEQFF
TRBV20-1	TRBJ2-2	CSARSGWSGELFF
TRBV29-1	TRBJ2-1	CSVEPSSSSYNEQFF
TRBV7-8	TRBJ2-3	CASSPGLITDTQYF
TRBV6-1	TRBJ1-2	CASSRESGYGYTF
TRBV6-1	TRBJ2-7	CASSLFFHGNSYEQYF
TRBV7-2	TRBJ2-4	CASSPVGTSAQNIQYF
TRBV3-1	TRBJ2-6	CASSPAAFSSGANVLTF
TRBV20-1	TRBJ1-6	CSASEKTGQGSPLHF